This T cell receptor beta chain emerged from a study of identical twins. The study, taken as a whole, reports: Whereas memory repertoires showed no such difference, abundant cord blood beta clonotypes carried fewer insertions.

Germline loops: CDR1 SGHDT, CDR2 YYEEEE. CDR3 length: 13 residues. Between the trimmed V and J ends, which lost 1 base and 3 bases, there was a span of 8 bases. This clonotype has only a few counts. Its antigen remains unidentified. A universal primer site came from template switching; cDNA carried unique molecular identifiers. TCRdb processed the 5' RACE reads anew with MiXCR; each CDR3 protein has one entry. This repertoire shows 450,000 to 500,000 distinct CDR3 sequences, around 15% found once; its top ten account for about 0.97%. This sample was also put to use in a study of yellow fever vaccine responses in identical twins.

This chain links TRBV5-6 with TRBJ2-7; D is unresolved. The TCR sequence derives from a woman younger than 30 in good health. Specimen: CD4+ T cells sorted from blood. The CDR3 sequence: CASSLLTLYEQYF. CDR3 DNA: TGTGCCAGCAGCTTGTTGACTCTCTACGAGCAGTACTTC.